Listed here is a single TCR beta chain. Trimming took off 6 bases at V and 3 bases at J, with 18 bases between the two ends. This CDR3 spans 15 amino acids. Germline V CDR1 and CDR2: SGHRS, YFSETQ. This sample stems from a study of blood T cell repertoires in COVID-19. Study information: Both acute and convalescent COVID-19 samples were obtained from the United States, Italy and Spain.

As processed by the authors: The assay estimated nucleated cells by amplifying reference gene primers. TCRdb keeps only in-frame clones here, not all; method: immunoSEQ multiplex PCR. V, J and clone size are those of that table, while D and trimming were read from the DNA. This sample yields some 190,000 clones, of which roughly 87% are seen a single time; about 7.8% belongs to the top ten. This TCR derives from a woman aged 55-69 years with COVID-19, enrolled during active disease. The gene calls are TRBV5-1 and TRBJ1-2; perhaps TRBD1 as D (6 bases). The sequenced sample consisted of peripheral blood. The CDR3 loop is CASTERGGTDYGYTF. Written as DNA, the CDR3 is TGCGCCAGCACCGAGAGGGGGGGAACGGACTATGGCTACACCTTC.